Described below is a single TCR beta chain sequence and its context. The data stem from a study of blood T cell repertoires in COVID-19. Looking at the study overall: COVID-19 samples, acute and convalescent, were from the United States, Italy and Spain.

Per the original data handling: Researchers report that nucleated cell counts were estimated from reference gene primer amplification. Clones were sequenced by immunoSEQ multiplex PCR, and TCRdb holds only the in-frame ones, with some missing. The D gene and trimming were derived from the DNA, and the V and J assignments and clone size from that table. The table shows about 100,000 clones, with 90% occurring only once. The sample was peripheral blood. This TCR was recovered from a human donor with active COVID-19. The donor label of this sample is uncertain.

CDR3 residues: CASSLQGGATGELFF. The CDR3 region has the DNA TGTGCCAGCAGCTTACAGGGGGGAGCCACCGGGGAGCTGTTTTTT. This chain joins TRBV7-7 and TRBJ2-2; perhaps TRBD1 as D (7 bases). Germline V gene data show CDR1 as SSHAT and CDR2 as FNYEAQ (reference sequence). CDR3 length: 15 residues. Trimming took 2 bases from V and 4 from J, leaving 11 bases between them.